The 23 T cell receptor beta chains given below trace back to one sample, sequenced in a study of T cell changes during pregnancy in multiple sclerosis. Data came from immunoSEQ multiplex PCR; TCRdb stores just in-frame clones and leaves some out. Among roughly 29,000 clones listed, about 89% were seen once. This material consisted of CD4+ T cells from peripheral blood mononuclear cells, taken in the first trimester of pregnancy. These receptors were obtained from a female donor in good health, enrolled as a control in a pregnancy study.

This clone was recorded once. The genes are TRBV27 and TRBJ2-2; TRBD2 matches 7 bases. The CDR3 is 16 residues long. V shed 6 bases, J shed 4 bases, and the junction held 11 bases outside the gene matches. CDR1 MNHEY and CDR2 SMNVEV come from the germline V gene (reference sequence). The CDR3 region is CASSLGGGRVTGELFF. For the CDR3, the DNA is TGTGCCAGCAGCCTAGGCGGCGGGAGAGTCACCGGGGAGCTGTTTTTT.

The V gene is TRBV5-6, the J gene TRBJ1-2; maybe TRBD1 (5 bases). This CDR3 has 15 residues. Germline lookup yields CDR1 SGHDT and CDR2 YYEEEE. Trimming removed 2 bases from V and 1 base from J, with 12 bases in between. The CDR3 protein is CASSLGQGNNYGYTF. CDR3 sequence (DNA): TGTGCCAGCAGCTTAGGGCAGGGTAATAACTATGGCTACACCTTC.

The rearrangement links TRBV7-8 to TRBJ1-4; 7 nucleotides line up with TRBD1. Germline assignment: CDR1 SGHVS and CDR2 FQNEAQ. Losses at the gene ends were 0 bases for V and 8 bases for J; bases not matched to a gene: 3. This CDR3 has 14 residues. The CDR3 sequence: CASSLATGREKLFF. In DNA, the CDR3 is TGTGCCAGCAGCTTAGCGACAGGGCGGGAAAAACTGTTTTTT.

The chain joins TRBV30 to TRBJ2-5; 9 nucleotides align to TRBD1. The V gene end was trimmed by 8 bases and the J gene end by 5 bases; junction bases not matched to a gene: 6. This CDR3 spans 12 amino acids. The germline gives CDR1 GTSNPN, CDR2 SVGIG (reference sequence). The CDR3 DNA is TGTGCCGGTACAGGGGGCGGGGAGACCCAGTACTTC. It encodes CAGTGGGETQYF.

Concerning this clone itself: Other DNA sequences in the sample encode the same CDR3. This chain joins TRBV7-9 and TRBJ2-7, with D perhaps TRBD1 (5 bases). V was trimmed by 4 bases and J by 4 bases, leaving 20 bases between them. CDR1 and CDR2 from the germline V gene are SEHNR and FQNEAQ (reference sequence). CDR3 size: 16 residues. CDR3 in amino acids: CASSSLLGQTTYEQYF. CDR3 nucleotides: TGTGCCAGCAGCTCCCTATTGGGGCAGACAACTTACGAGCAGTACTTC.

The V and J genes are TRBV15 and TRBJ1-2; D is undetermined. The germline gives CDR1 LNHNV, CDR2 YYDKDF (reference sequence). The CDR3 is made up of 13 amino acids. The V end lost 4 bases, the J end lost 4 bases, and 10 bases lay between the germline ends. CDR3 sequence: CATSMAPSYGYTF. The CDR3 region has the DNA TGTGCCACCAGCATGGCCCCTTCCTATGGCTACACCTTC.

The chain is built from TRBV6-6 and TRBJ1-6, with TRBD1 matching 7 bases. V shed 8 bases, J shed 8 bases, and the junction held 9 bases outside the gene matches. CDR1 and CDR2 from the germline V gene are MNHNY and SVGAGI (reference sequence). This CDR3 has 14 amino acids. CDR3 residues: CASWEGGGDSPLHF. In DNA, the CDR3 is TGTGCCAGCTGGGAAGGGGGCGGGGATTCACCCCTCCACTTT.

This clone was observed a single time. V gene TRBV5-1 combines with J gene TRBJ2-5; TRBD1 matches at 10 bases. CDR1 SGHRS and CDR2 YFSETQ come from the germline V gene. The CDR3 contains 14 residues. V trimming: 4 bases; J trimming: 7 bases; junction bases outside the gene matches: 7. The CDR3 is CASSEGTGVRTQYF. The CDR3 nucleotides read TGCGCCAGCAGCGAAGGGACAGGGGTTCGGACCCAGTACTTC.

This sequence joins TRBV6-1 and TRBJ2-7; TRBD1 aligns across 7 bases. CDR1 and CDR2 (germline): MNHNS, SASEGT. The CDR3 has 15 amino acids. V shed 5 bases and J 3 bases; nucleotides not matched to a gene: 10. The CDR3 DNA sequence: TGTGCCAGCAGTTTCCCGACAGGGACCCACTACGAGCAGTACTTC. This gives the protein CASSFPTGTHYEQYF.

This rearrangement joins TRBV7-9 to TRBJ2-1; D ambiguous. The CDR3 length is 14 residues. Trimming took off 1 base at V and 8 bases at J, with 12 bases between the two ends. CDR1 is SEHNR and CDR2 is FQNEAQ in the germline V gene (reference sequence). In nucleotides, the CDR3 is TGTGCCAGCAGCTTAGATCTAATTTTCTATGAGCAGTTCTTC. As protein: CASSLDLIFYEQFF.

This chain links TRBV28 with TRBJ2-7; 10 bases line up with TRBD2. The CDR3 length is 16 residues. CDR1 is MDHEN and CDR2 is SYDVKM in the germline V gene. The V gene end was trimmed by 2 bases and the J gene end by 0 bases; junction bases not matched to a gene: 4. In DNA, the CDR3 is TGTGCCAGCAGTTTACTAGCGGGAGCCGTCTCCTACGAGCAGTACTTC. This sequence encodes CASSLLAGAVSYEQYF.

This sequence joins TRBV5-4 and TRBJ1-3; no reliable D call. V gave up 3 bases and J gave up 4 bases, with 11 bases separating them. Germline V gene data show CDR1 as SGHNT and CDR2 as YYREEE (reference sequence). This CDR3 spans 14 amino acids. The CDR3 here is CASSSSGSGNTIYF. The CDR3 coding sequence is TGTGCCAGCAGCTCTTCGGGGTCCGGAAACACCATATATTTT.

The chain uses TRBV6-5 and TRBJ1-4; D possibly corresponds to TRBD1 (6 bases). The ends were cut back, 6 bases at V and 6 bases at J, with 17 bases in the middle. This CDR3 region has 15 residues. Looked up from germline, CDR1 is MNHEY and CDR2 is SVGAGI. CDR3 bases: TGTGCCAGCAGCCCGGTACAGGGCAAGGATGAAAAACTGTTTTTT. Translating it yields CASSPVQGKDEKLFF.

This clone was counted once. The V call is TRBV28, the J call TRBJ2-2; TRBD2 might be the D (6 bases). V was trimmed by 3 bases and J by 5 bases, leaving 16 bases between them. In germline, CDR1 is MDHEN, CDR2 SYDVKM. The CDR3 consists of 16 residues. As DNA, the CDR3 is TGTGCCAGCAGTTTTCGTATGCGGGGTGAGACCGGGGAGCTGTTTTTT. Its translation: CASSFRMRGETGELFF.

The rearrangement uses TRBV5-1 and TRBJ1-2; D call uncertain. The CDR3 has 14 amino acids. Germline assignment: CDR1 SGHRS and CDR2 YFSETQ. The germline V and J ends were trimmed by 4 bases and 3 bases, with 13 bases remaining between them. The CDR3 spells CASSPEGHDYGYTF. The CDR3 coding sequence is TGCGCCAGCAGCCCGGAGGGCCATGACTATGGCTACACCTTC. Full variable domain (outside the CDR3, taken from reference TRBV5-1 and TRBJ1-2): KAGVTQTPRYLIKTRGQQVTLSCSPISGHRSVSWYQQTPGQGLQFLFEYFSETQRNKGNFPGRFSGRQFSNSRSEMNVSTLELGDSALYLCASSPEGHDYGYTFGSGTRLTVV.

The V and J genes are TRBV4-1 and TRBJ1-1; D not resolved. V lost 0 bases to trimming and J lost 12 bases, with 5 bases between them. The CDR3 is 10 residues long. Germline values: CDR1 MGHRA, CDR2 YSYEKL. As DNA, the CDR3 is TGCGCCAGCAGCCAAGATTATCCTTTCTTT. This codes for CASSQDYPFF.

The rearrangement joins TRBV29-1 to TRBJ2-7, with D possibly matching TRBD1 (6 bases). Germline V CDR1 and CDR2: SQVTM, ANQGSEA. Trimming left V 6 bases short and J 0 bases short, with 9 bases between. This CDR3 comprises 12 residues. CDR3 in DNA: TGCAGCGTCCGGACAGTCTCCTACGAGCAGTACTTC. Amino acids: CSVRTVSYEQYF.

This sequence joins TRBV18 and TRBJ1-1; no clear D. Between the trimmed V and J ends, which lost 3 bases and 7 bases, there was a span of 6 bases. Germline lookup yields CDR1 KGHSH and CDR2 LQKENI. The CDR3 consists of 11 residues. Written as DNA, the CDR3 is TGTGCCAGCTCACCCGCGGGTGAAGCTTTCTTT. Its protein is CASSPAGEAFF.

This chain joins TRBV27 and TRBJ2-1; 12 bases map to TRBD2. CDR1 MNHEY and CDR2 SMNVEV come from the germline V gene (reference sequence). Trimming removed 5 bases from V and 6 bases from J; junction bases left unmatched: 8. This CDR3 comprises 16 residues. The CDR3 nucleotides read TGTGCCAGCAGTCCCAGACTAGCGGGAGCCCCCAATGAGCAGTTCTTC. Residues: CASSPRLAGAPNEQFF.

The chain employs TRBV4-2 and TRBJ2-2; the D gene is possibly TRBD1 (5 bases). Deletions cut 0 bases from V and 1 base from J, with 12 bases between. The length of the CDR3 is 17 residues. CDR1 is LGHNA, CDR2 YNFKEQ, per germline. For the CDR3, the DNA is TGTGCCAGCAGCCAAGAAGGGGCAGGAGTGAACACCGGGGAGCTGTTTTTT. Its protein product is CASSQEGAGVNTGELFF.

The rearrangement joins TRBV19 to TRBJ2-7, with a tentative D call TRBD1 (6 bases). The germline V gene encodes CDR1 LNHDA and CDR2 SQIVND (reference sequence). The CDR3 runs to 14 residues. V lost 0 bases to trimming and J lost 4 bases, with 10 bases between them. This CDR3 reads CASSIDRGRYEQYF. The CDR3 DNA reads TGTGCCAGTAGTATAGACAGGGGACGGTACGAGCAGTACTTC.

The chain uses TRBV7-9 and TRBJ2-1; D uncertain. The CDR3 has 11 amino acids. The germline CDR1 and CDR2 sequences are SEHNR and FQNEAQ (reference sequence). Trimming cost V 11 bases and J 4 bases, with 9 bases left between them. The CDR3: CAGDKYNEQFF. CDR3 in DNA: TGTGCCGGTGACAAATACAATGAGCAGTTCTTC.

The V gene is TRBV15, the J gene TRBJ2-7; TRBD2 might be the D (6 bases). The germline V gene encodes CDR1 LNHNV and CDR2 YYDKDF (reference sequence). The CDR3 spans 14 residues. Trimming removed 5 bases at V and 0 bases at J, with 11 bases between. Here the CDR3 DNA reads TGTGCCACCAGCCGGGGGTCCAACTCCTACGAGCAGTACTTC. Amino acid sequence: CATSRGSNSYEQYF. The variable domain in full, with the rest retrieved from reference TRBV15 and TRBJ2-7, is DAMVIQNPRYQVTQFGKPVTLSCSQTLNHNVMYWYQQKSSQAPKLLFHYYDKDFNNEADTPDNFQSRRPNTSFCFLDIRSPGLGDTAMYLCATSRGSNSYEQYFGPGTRLTVT.